The clone carrying this TCR beta chain showed up many times. Its matching antigen is unknown. The CDR3 has 15 residues. Trimming cost V 7 bases and J 2 bases, with 15 bases left between them. Germline CDR1 and CDR2: LNHDA and SQIVND (reference sequence). This record belongs to a study of read filtering for tumor transcriptome and immune sequencing. Study information: Among patients, 17 to 20 were male and around 15 female, aged roughly 40 to 90 (mean around 61).

From roughly 390 ng of RNA, a library with molecular barcoded alpha/delta and beta/gamma adaptors was made. TCRdb used MiXCR to reprocess the reads, holding one entry per CDR3 protein. The table has some 50,000 distinct CDR3 sequences, roughly 20% seen once. Broader study findings: Without single-read clonotypes, shared clonotype proportions correlated more between IR-seq and RNA-seq.

Sequencing used a population of CD138-negative cells sorted from bone marrow. The chain combines TRBV19 with TRBJ1-5; perhaps TRBD1 as D (6 bases). The source of this sequence is a donor at least 40 years old with multiple myeloma. The CDR3 loop is CASTWGASGNQPQHF. In DNA, the CDR3 is TGTGCCAGTACATGGGGGGCGTCGGGCAATCAGCCCCAGCATTTT.